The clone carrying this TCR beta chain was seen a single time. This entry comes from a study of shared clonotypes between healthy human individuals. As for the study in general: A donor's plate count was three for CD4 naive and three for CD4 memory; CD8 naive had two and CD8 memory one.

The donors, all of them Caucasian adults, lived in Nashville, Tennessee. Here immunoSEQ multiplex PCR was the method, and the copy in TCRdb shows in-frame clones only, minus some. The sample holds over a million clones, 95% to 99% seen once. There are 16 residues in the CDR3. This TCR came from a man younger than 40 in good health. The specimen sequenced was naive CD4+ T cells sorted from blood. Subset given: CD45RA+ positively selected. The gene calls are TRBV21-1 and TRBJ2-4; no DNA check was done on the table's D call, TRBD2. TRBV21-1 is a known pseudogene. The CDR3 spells CASSKAREGAKNIQYF. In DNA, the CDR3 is TGTGCCAGCAGCAAAGCGCGCGAGGGTGCCAAAAACATTCAGTACTTC.